The source of this T cell receptor beta chain is a study of cytomegalovirus exposure and HLA in healthy donors. Study-level findings and limits: It was reported that the classifier diagnosed cytomegalovirus status with high specificity and sensitivity in both the original and validation cohorts.

Remarks on this clone: Its antigen is unknown.

The junction had 12 bases not matched to a gene; V was cut back by 7 bases and J by 6 bases. The germline CDR1 and CDR2 sequences are LNHDA and SQIVND (reference sequence). The CDR3 runs 15 residues. PCR primers comprised 60 Vbeta and 13 Jbeta primers. Assay used: immunoSEQ multiplex PCR; TCRdb lists only in-frame clones, some missing. The sample consists of under 200,000 clones, over 65% of them appearing once. This clonotype was sampled from a woman aged 35 to 49 in good health and CMV-seronegative. Input material: PBMCs. The chain recombines TRBV19 with TRBJ1-5; the match to TRBD1 covers 7 bases. CDR3 region: CASKRRGDSGQPQHF. DNA for the CDR3: TGTGCCAGTAAGAGGAGGGGGGACAGTGGTCAGCCCCAGCATTTT.